A selection of T cell receptor beta chains follows, all from one sample in a study of human T cells and chemical hapten exposure. One entry per CDR3 protein, called by TCRdb with MiXCR from the RACE reads. The profile shows 100,000 to 150,000 distinct CDR3 sequences, about an eighth of them singletons. Material: whole blood, obtained in connection with sensitization to the hapten diphenylcyclopropenone (DPC). The receptor set was obtained from a man between 18 and 35 years old with alopecia areata. Some clones in this sample may be carry-over from other donors' samples. CDR3s include the opening cysteine and the closing phenylalanine or tryptophan. Fields, in order: V gene, clone size, J gene, CDR3 protein. Only some rows state a clone size, as once, few, many or a class for expanded clones.

TRBV20-1	NA	TRBJ2-5	CSARPGTGVWGETQYF
TRBV7-8	few	TRBJ1-1	CASSLRGSQGSIGYEAFF
TRBV4-1	NA	TRBJ1-1	CASSHSGTGEAWDTEAFF
TRBV20-1	NA	TRBJ2-4	CSASSGWSLAKNIQYF
TRBV4-3	NA	TRBJ1-2	CASSQESGGGLTSGYTF
TRBV7-3	few	TRBJ2-1	CASSLSGRLNNEQFF
TRBV13	NA	TRBJ1-1	CASRRGLSPRGDTEAFF
TRBV7-8	NA	TRBJ1-1	CASSKTAEAFF
TRBV5-3	few	TRBJ1-2	CARSLEYPSKKGGYTF
TRBV11-3	few	TRBJ1-1	CASSLDEGQGDTEAFF
TRBV9	NA	TRBJ2-7	CASSVVPYEQYF
TRBV7-3	many	TRBJ2-1	CASSAGLVSNEQFF
TRBV6-5	NA	TRBJ2-6	CASTRDRGSGANVLTF
TRBV5-1	few	TRBJ2-2	CASSLATRGDRNTGELFF
TRBV29-1	NA	TRBJ2-1	CSVGRDYNEQFF
TRBV28	few	TRBJ2-5	CASNPRTPQETQYF
TRBV6-1	NA	TRBJ1-2	CASRMTGGEGYTF
TRBV3-1	NA	TRBJ1-5	CASSQELGEPQHF
TRBV5-1	NA	TRBJ1-4	CASSSSQGPGEKLFF
TRBV9	NA	TRBJ2-1	CASSVDPSGFNEQFF
TRBV12-3/TRBV12-4	few	TRBJ2-2	CASSSRTGYTGELFF
TRBV6-2/TRBV6-3	few	TRBJ2-1	CASSYNPGNPTFF
TRBV20-1	few	TRBJ1-3	CSAISGNSGNTIYF
TRBV4-3	NA	TRBJ2-1	CASSPSGAPLASYNEQFF
TRBV12-3/TRBV12-4	NA	TRBJ1-1	CASIRTGSDTEAFF
TRBV6-5	few	TRBJ2-3	CASSYSPGPDTQYF
TRBV4-3	NA	TRBJ1-2	CASSQEGSGRLNYGYTF
TRBV29-1	few	TRBJ2-1	CSVADSAYNEQFF
TRBV18	NA	TRBJ2-3	CASSPSGFPTDTQYF
TRBV20-1	NA	TRBJ2-3	CSAPRQGGDTQYF
TRBV7-2	NA	TRBJ1-5	CASSSRTGYQPQHF
TRBV7-9	NA	TRBJ1-1	CASSLSIWSNTEAFF
TRBV5-1	NA	TRBJ1-1	CASSLDSPNTEAFF
TRBV19	NA	TRBJ2-1	CASSVRLAGGNNEQFF
TRBV19	NA	TRBJ2-3	CASSIRLSLTERTQYF
TRBV21-1	NA	TRBJ1-1	CASRNDHAGPTEAFF
TRBV7-6	NA	TRBJ2-2	CASSPLNRGAGELFF
TRBV11-2	few	TRBJ2-1	CASSSPTLISGVVYNEQFF
TRBV4-2	few	TRBJ2-3	CASSPRDGYTDTQYF
TRBV7-3	few	TRBJ2-1	CASSSVTGNEQFF
TRBV12-3/TRBV12-4	few	TRBJ1-2	CASRPDRNTNYGYTF
TRBV5-6	few	TRBJ1-1	CASRRGSEAFF
TRBV9	few	TRBJ2-3	CASSVASGGTTDPVDTQYF
TRBV19	NA	TRBJ1-1	CASPSNYPGANTEAFF
TRBV14	few	TRBJ1-1	CASSQEDRLQGAFF
TRBV4-3	NA	TRBJ2-1	CASSGSYNEQFF
TRBV10-3	NA	TRBJ1-6	CAIRALDGNSPLHF
TRBV29-1	NA	TRBJ2-2	CSVQSPLALEANTGELFF
TRBV6-2/TRBV6-3	NA	TRBJ2-7	CASSSGLYEQYF
TRBV27	few	TRBJ2-7	CASSQAGGGREQYF
TRBV4-3	NA	TRBJ2-5	CASSQGNRLQETQYF
TRBV10-3	NA	TRBJ1-2	CAISDGQGYGYTF
TRBV7-3	few	TRBJ1-1	CASSLSGAARAFF
TRBV11-3	few	TRBJ1-5	CASSPRQGEGSYSNQPQHF